This TCR beta chain is drawn from a study of T cell responses to AZD1222 COVID-19 vaccine. The assay was immunoSEQ multiplex PCR, and TCRdb's table has in-frame clones only and misses some. In the table there are 150,000 to 200,000 clones, almost 90% of which are singletons. The study's findings and limits: In all cases, repertoires were sampled only after the peak T cell response. White British ancestry dominated among donors, who included more females, and clonal diversity was possibly underestimated. The CD4 TCRs associated with vaccination extended across spike and predominated at 160-218 and 743-854.

Comments on this clone: Its target is unknown.

The clonotype originates from an adult in good health. The sample here was peripheral blood, taken on day 0 of AZD1222 vaccination.

CDR3 sequence (DNA): TGTGCCACCAGTGATTTTCCCCTAGCTCCCAACACCGGGGAGCTGTTTTTT. This translates into CATSDFPLAPNTGELFF. This chain joins TRBV24-1 and TRBJ2-2, with D perhaps TRBD2 (5 bases). V was clipped by 1 base and J by 2 bases, with 13 bases between them. Germline CDR1 is KGHDR and CDR2 is SFDVKD. This CDR3 region has 17 residues.